This TCR beta chain was identified during a study of quantifying T cell responses using KT2 cells. At the level of the study: TCR alpha and beta constant-region primers primed reverse transcription of RNA.

The sample is PBMC spiked with counted cells of clone KT2. The V and J ends lost 4 bases and 1 base respectively, with 10 bases between them. This CDR3 has 14 residues. Germline assignment: CDR1 SGHRS and CDR2 YFSETQ. The cDNA 3' end received a ligated oligonucleotide with a UMI. An equimolar mix of RC1.1 and RC1.2 primed the beta chain across TRBC1 and TRBC2. TCRdb re-analysed the UMI-ligation and nested PCR reads in MiXCR, keeping a single row per CDR3 protein. The table shows tens of thousands of distinct CDR3 sequences, with over 9% occurring only once. The sequencing input was PBMCs spiked with cells of the T cell clone KT2. The chain is built from TRBV5-1 and TRBJ2-3; perhaps TRBD2 as D (6 bases). The TCR comes from a human donor. CDR3: CASSGGDRTDTQYF. CDR3 DNA: TGCGCCAGCAGCGGCGGGGACCGCACAGATACGCAGTATTTT.